Listed below are T cell receptor beta chains from one sample, sequenced in a study of shared clonotypes between healthy human individuals. Sequencing used immunoSEQ multiplex PCR; TCRdb keeps in-frame clones, though not all of them. The sample lists 700,000 to 950,000 clones; roughly 96% were seen once. Sequenced material: naive CD8+ T cells sorted from blood. These receptors all come from a man younger than 40 in good health. Each CDR3 is given with its conserved first and last residue. A D gene is named only where the DNA matches it firmly. Size is omitted from some rows. Given values are once, few, many or a class for expanded clones.

d_call j_call clone_size v_call cdr3_nt cdr3_aa
NA TRBJ2-7 NA TRBV11-2 TGTGCCAGCAGCCGTGAGGGTCTCTTAAACTACGAGCAGTACTTC CASSREGLLNYEQYF
NA TRBJ2-5 NA TRBV18 TGTGCCAGCTCACCGCCCGACAGGACTTCGTACCAAGAGACCCAGTACTTC CASSPPDRTSYQETQYF
NA TRBJ2-7 NA TRBV28 TGTGCCAGCAGTTTCAGGCCCTACGAGCAGTACTTC CASSFRPYEQYF
NA TRBJ2-7 NA TRBV5-1 TGCGCCAGCAGCTCGTTTACGGGGGCCTACGAGCAGTACTTC CASSSFTGAYEQYF
NA TRBJ2-7 NA TRBV10-2 TGCGCCAGCAGTGATGAGGGCTACGAGCAGTACTTC CASSDEGYEQYF
NA TRBJ1-5 NA TRBV7-9 TGTGCCAGCAGCTTAGACGGTCAGCCCCAGCATTTT CASSLDGQPQHF
NA TRBJ2-5 once TRBV27 TGTGCCAGCAGTCTCCTCGGAGGGGAAGAGACCCAGTACTTC CASSLLGGEETQYF
NA TRBJ2-3 NA TRBV11-2 TGTGCCAGCAGCTTAGAACCATCGGGCAGCCTAGATACGCAGTATTTT CASSLEPSGSLDTQYF
TRBD2 TRBJ2-1 once TRBV15 TGTGCCACCAGCAATCCTAGCGGTAGCTCCTACAATGAGCAGTTCTTC CATSNPSGSSYNEQFF
TRBD1 TRBJ1-1 NA TRBV4-3 TGCGCCAGCAGCCAACAAGGACAGGCACTTGAAGCTTTCTTT CASSQQGQALEAFF
TRBD2 TRBJ2-1 once TRBV10-2 TGCGCCAGCAGTGAGTCGGTGGGACTAGCGGGAGAAAATGAGCAGTTCTTC CASSESVGLAGENEQFF
NA TRBJ2-1 NA TRBV30 TGTGCCTGGAGTGATACGGGGACCTACAATGAGCAGTTCTTC CAWSDTGTYNEQFF
TRBD2 TRBJ2-3 NA TRBV25-1 TGTGCCACAAAGGGCTTTAGCGGGTTCTTCACAGATACGCAGTATTTT CATKGFSGFFTDTQYF
TRBD1 TRBJ2-1 NA TRBV11-3 TGTGCCAGCAGCTTAGAAGGGGGCAGCTACAATGAGCAGTTCTTC CASSLEGGSYNEQFF
NA TRBJ2-3 NA TRBV13 TGTGCCAGCAGCTTAGTGGGGGGACAGTCTTCTAGCACAGATACGCAGTATTTT CASSLVGGQSSSTDTQYF
NA TRBJ1-3 NA TRBV15 TGTGCCACCAGCCCCCATTTTGGAAACACCATATATTTT CATSPHFGNTIYF
NA TRBJ1-5 NA TRBV27 TGTGCCAGCAAGAAGTCAGGAGAGAATCAGCCCCAGCATTTT CASKKSGENQPQHF
TRBD1 TRBJ2-1 NA TRBV27 TGTGCCAGCAGAACAGGGGTTGTCTACAATGAGCAGTTCTTC CASRTGVVYNEQFF
NA TRBJ1-5 NA TRBV4-3 TGCGCCAGCAGCCACCAGGGAGGTCAGCCCCAGCATTTT CASSHQGGQPQHF
TRBD2 TRBJ2-7 NA TRBV9 TGTGCCAGCAGCGTGGCTAGCGGGAGCCCCTACGAGCAGTACTTC CASSVASGSPYEQYF
NA TRBJ1-2 NA TRBV29-1 TGCAGCGTTGTCGATCAAATTTCAGTCCGCTACACCTTC CSVVDQISVRYTF
NA TRBJ1-4 NA TRBV7-2 TGTGCCAGCAGCTTTGACCGAGTCGCCAATGAAAAACTGTTTTTT CASSFDRVANEKLFF
NA TRBJ1-5 NA TRBV6-4 TGTGCCAGCAGTGATGAGTATAGCAATCAGCCCCAGCATTTT CASSDEYSNQPQHF
TRBD2 TRBJ2-1 NA TRBV6-6 TGTGCCAGCAGTTACCGGGGACTAGCGGGAGGCAATGAGCAGTTCTTC CASSYRGLAGGNEQFF
NA TRBJ1-1 NA TRBV28 TGTGCCAGCACTAAAAGGGGGGGGAACACTGAAGCTTTCTTT CASTKRGGNTEAFF
NA TRBJ2-5 NA TRBV4-3 TGCGCCAGCAGCCCCTGGTCGGGGAAAGAGACCCAGTACTTC CASSPWSGKETQYF
NA TRBJ2-1 NA TRBV25-1 TGTGCCAGCAGTGAATCTGGATCCAATGAGCAGTTCTTC CASSESGSNEQFF
NA TRBJ2-2 NA TRBV14 TGTGCCAGCAGCCAAGATTTGAATCAGGGGAGCACCGGGGAGCTGTTTTTT CASSQDLNQGSTGELFF
NA TRBJ2-7 NA TRBV15 TGTGCCACCAGCAGAGATCAAAGGGGGAACGAGCAGTACTTC CATSRDQRGNEQYF
NA TRBJ2-2 NA TRBV27 TGTGCCAGCACCCCAGGGACCGGGGAGCTGTTTTTT CASTPGTGELFF
TRBD2 TRBJ2-5 NA TRBV10-3 TGTGCCATCGCGGCTAGAGGTAGCGGGTTGCAAGAGACCCAGTACTTC CAIAARGSGLQETQYF
TRBD1 TRBJ2-7 NA TRBV27 TGTGCCAGCAGTCCCAGGACAGGCGATTACGAGCAGTACTTC CASSPRTGDYEQYF
NA TRBJ2-1 NA TRBV27 TGTGCCAGCAGCGTACTAGAGACCTACAATGAGCAGTTCTTC CASSVLETYNEQFF
NA TRBJ2-1 NA TRBV4-1 TGCGCCAGCAGTCAATCGCCGCTAGGGGACTATGAGCAGTTCTTC CASSQSPLGDYEQFF
NA TRBJ1-2 NA TRBV21-1 TGTGCCAGCAGCAAAGTGAGACAGGCAGACGCCTATGGCTACACCTTC CASSKVRQADAYGYTF
TRBD2 TRBJ2-3 once TRBV25-1 TGTGCCAGCAGATCCGGGACTAGCGGGCGAGGGTGGGAAGATACGCAGTATTTT CASRSGTSGRGWEDTQYF
NA TRBJ1-4 NA TRBV7-6 TGTGCCAGCAGCCATTCCTTATCGGAACAGGATGCAACTAATGAAAAACTGTTTTTT CASSHSLSEQDATNEKLFF
TRBD2 TRBJ2-1 NA TRBV27 TGTGCCAGCAGTACAGCGGGAGGCCCCAATGAGCAGTTCTTC CASSTAGGPNEQFF
TRBD2 TRBJ2-7 NA TRBV7-9 TGTGCCAGCAGCCCCGGACTAGCGGGAGGTAGCTCCTACGAGCAGTACTTC CASSPGLAGGSSYEQYF
NA TRBJ2-7 NA TRBV5-1 TGCGCCAGCAGCTTAGGGGGGTTCTACGAGCAGTACTTC CASSLGGFYEQYF
TRBD2 TRBJ2-7 NA TRBV27 TGTGCCAGCGGGACTAGTTTCGAGCAGTACTTC CASGTSFEQYF
NA TRBJ2-2 NA TRBV25-1 TGTGCCAGCAGTGAACCGAGGGCCCTGGCGGGTCACACCGGGGAGCTGTTTTTT CASSEPRALAGHTGELFF
NA TRBJ2-7 NA TRBV27 TGTGCCAGCAGTTTATCCGGCGCGGGGTTCTCCTACGAGCAGTACTTC CASSLSGAGFSYEQYF
TRBD1 TRBJ2-7 NA TRBV19 TGTGCCACCCGAGGACGGGACAGGGTGTACGAGCAGTACTTC CATRGRDRVYEQYF
NA TRBJ2-5 once TRBV25-1 TGTGCCAGCAGTGAATATACTAGCACGGAAGAGACCCAGTACTTC CASSEYTSTEETQYF
NA TRBJ2-3 NA TRBV28 TGTGCCAGCAGTTTGAAGGTAGCGGCCCTAGGGGAAGATACGCAGTATTTT CASSLKVAALGEDTQYF
TRBD2 TRBJ2-7 NA TRBV6-6 TGTGCCAGCAGTACCGGACTAGCGGGAGCTTACGAGCAGTACTTC CASSTGLAGAYEQYF
NA TRBJ1-1 NA TRBV7-9 TGTGCCAGCAGCCTAACACGAACGGGGAACACTGAAGCTTTCTTT CASSLTRTGNTEAFF
NA TRBJ1-2 NA TRBV5-4 TGTGCCAGCAGCTTGGTCGGCAGCAAATACTATGGCTACACCTTC CASSLVGSKYYGYTF
TRBD2 TRBJ2-3 NA TRBV9 TGTGCCAGCAGCCCGAGGAGCGGGAGTAGCACAGATACGCAGTATTTT CASSPRSGSSTDTQYF
TRBD1 TRBJ2-7 NA TRBV15 TGTGCCACCAGCAGAGATACGGGACAGGGATCCCACGAGCAGTACTTC CATSRDTGQGSHEQYF
NA TRBJ2-3 NA TRBV28 TGTGCCAGCTGTGTAGCGGAGTTTACAGATACGCAGTATTTT CASCVAEFTDTQYF